The next 22 T cell receptor beta chains were all read from a single sample in a study of tumor-infiltrating lymphocytes in primary liver carcinoma. Total RNA (roughly 530 ng) served as template for TCR beta cDNA synthesis primed by a constant-region primer. Employing slightly modified ARM-PCR, three nested multiplex PCR rounds were run, and these gave rise to the TCR beta libraries. A C-beta reverse primer was combined with TRBV1-TRBV30 forward primers in the first two PCR rounds, and each round had about 10 cycles. Each CDR3 protein gets one entry after TCRdb re-called the multiplex PCR reads with MiXCR. Among about 320,000 distinct CDR3 sequences listed, approximately 54% were seen once. Unsorted whole blood yielded the blood RNA, and germline DNA was also extracted. The sample was peripheral blood. Source of these receptors: a woman in her twenties or thirties with primary liver carcinoma and hepatitis B virus infection.

Concerning this clonotype itself: Mismatch with germline at one junction end may stem from a read error. The chain recombines TRBV5-5 with TRBJ2-5, with a tentative D call TRBD1 (6 bases). The V gene's germline CDR1 is SGHKS and CDR2 YYEKEE (reference sequence). This CDR3 is 14 amino acids long. The CDR3 spells CASSLGAGAYEQCF. The CDR3 DNA sequence: TGTGCCAGCAGCCTGGGGGCAGGAGCCTACGAGCAGTGCTTC.

The sample holds many counts of this clonotype. The chain recombines TRBV11-2 with TRBJ2-4; the D call may be TRBD1 or TRBD2 (5 bases each). V was shortened by 1 base and J by 1 base, with 11 bases between the two germline ends. Germline V gives CDR1 SGHAT, CDR2 FQNNGV. The CDR3 runs to 16 residues. The CDR3 DNA reads as TGTGCCAGCAGCTTAGTCGGGTGGGGGGCCAAAAACATTCAGTACTTC. It encodes CASSLVGWGAKNIQYF.

For this clonotype: This may arise from a read error, as a much more abundant clone is one base away. This chain joins TRBV4-1 and TRBJ1-2, with no clear D. In germline, CDR1 is MGHRA, CDR2 YSYEKL. This CDR3 has 15 residues. CDR3 in DNA: TGCGCCAGCAGCCAAGGGCCGGAAGGAAACTATGACTACACCTTC. It yields the protein CASSQGPEGNYDYTF.

This clonotype was observed a few times. The CDR3 sequence: CASSAGTSVNNEQFF. For the CDR3, the DNA is TGCGCCAGCAGCGCAGGGACTAGCGTTAACAATGAGCAGTTCTTC. The V call is TRBV10-1, the J call TRBJ2-1, with TRBD2 matching 10 bases. Germline CDR1 reads WNHNN; CDR2 reads SYGVQD (reference sequence). The junction had 7 bases not matched to a gene; V was cut back by 6 bases and J by 5 bases. This CDR3 has 15 residues.

Turning to this clonotype: An end of the junction does not agree with germline; a read error may underlie this. This chain links TRBV6-5 with TRBJ1-5; D unresolved. Per germline, CDR1 MNHEY and CDR2 SVGAGI. The length of the CDR3 is 16 residues. The CDR3 sequence: CASSASGVYLDQPQLF. DNA for the CDR3: TGTGCCAGCAGCGCTTCAGGAGTTTACTTGGATCAGCCCCAGCTTTTT.

As for this clonotype: This may be a read error: a much more frequent sequence differs by one nucleotide. J is TRBJ2-7 and V is TRBV5-5, with D uncertain. Trimming left V 4 bases short and J 5 bases short, with 16 bases between. This CDR3 contains 14 residues. Germline assignment: CDR1 SGHKS and CDR2 YYEKEE (reference sequence). The CDR3 region has the DNA TGTGCCAGCAGCCAGCAAAGGCTGAACGACGAGCAGTACTTC. Translating gives CASSQQRLNDEQYF.

This chain joins TRBV12-3 or TRBV12-4 and TRBJ1-1; D uncertain. This CDR3 is 14 amino acids long. Trimming pared 4 bases from V and 0 bases from J, leaving 9 bases between. The CDR3 sequence: CASSSHGLNTEAFF. The CDR3 bases are TGTGCCAGCAGTTCGCATGGGTTGAACACTGAAGCTTTCTTT.

About this clonotype: This CDR3 is missing its conserved last phenylalanine or tryptophan, likely due to a read error. The rearrangement links TRBV15 to TRBJ2-1; D is unclear. CDR1 is LNHNV and CDR2 is YYDKDF in the germline V gene (reference sequence). The CDR3 runs to 16 residues. V was trimmed by 3 bases and J by 3 bases, leaving 15 bases between them. CDR3 in amino acids: CATSSPENGDYNEQFS. CDR3 in DNA: TGTGCCACCAGCAGTCCTGAGAACGGTGACTACAATGAGCAGTTCTCC.

As regards this clonotype: A read error may explain this, as a much larger clone is one base away. The chain is built from TRBV4-3 and TRBJ1-2, with 7 bases lining up with TRBD1. Germline CDR1 is LGHNA and CDR2 is YSLEER. This CDR3 comprises 19 residues. Trimming cost V 4 bases and J 2 bases; bases outside gene matches: 19. The CDR3 here is CASSRDGGNRGVGNYGYTF. Here the CDR3 DNA reads TGCGCCAGCAGCCGAGATGGGGGTAACAGGGGAGTTGGGAACTATGGCTACACCTTC.

A note on this clonotype: With a much larger clone just one base away, this may be a read error. The chain employs TRBV6-5 and TRBJ1-2; 8 nucleotides line up with TRBD1. Trimming at V came to 8 bases and at J to 1 base, leaving 18 bases not matched to a gene. CDR1 MNHEY and CDR2 SVGAGI come from the germline V gene. This CDR3 comprises 18 residues. CDR3 loop: CASRGTGTGPRGNYGYTF. The CDR3, as DNA: TGTGCCAGCCGAGGAACCGGGACAGGCCCTCGGGGTAACTATGGCTACACCTTC.

In this sample, this clonotype turned up a few times. The rearrangement uses TRBV25-1 and TRBJ2-2; 9 bases are a match to TRBD2. Germline CDR1 MGHDK, CDR2 SYGVNS. The V and J ends lost 2 bases and 5 bases, in that order; junction bases with no gene match: 6. This CDR3 comprises 16 residues. The CDR3, as DNA: TGTGCCAGCAGTGAAGTGGGTAGCGGGAGTACCGGGGAGCTGTTTTTT. Protein: CASSEVGSGSTGELFF.

Turning to this clonotype: The junction departs from germline at one end; a sequencing error may be responsible. The chain has TRBV12-3 or TRBV12-4 and TRBJ2-5; 13 positions match TRBD2. CDR3 size: 18 residues. The CDR3, as DNA: TGTGTCAGCAGTGGAAGGGGACTAGCGGGGATAAAGGAAGAGACCCAGTACTTC. It is translated as CVSSGRGLAGIKEETQYF.

This chain joins TRBV12-3 or TRBV12-4 and TRBJ1-1, with TRBD1 as a possible D gene (6 bases). The V gene lost 3 bases and the J gene lost 5 bases, with 13 bases spanning the gap. The CDR3 has 14 amino acids. CDR3 region: CASSFGGLGTEAFF. CDR3 bases: TGTGCCAGCAGTTTCGGGGGGCTGGGGACTGAAGCTTTCTTT.

About this clonotype: Being one base from a much bigger clone, this may be a read error. The chain is built from TRBV29-1 and TRBJ2-7; TRBD2 agrees at 9 bases. Germline values: CDR1 SQVTM, CDR2 ANQGSEA. V was pared by 4 bases and J by 4 bases, with 8 bases of the junction left unmatched. This CDR3 region has 14 residues. DNA of the CDR3: TGCAGCGTTGGGGAGCCTCTAGCGGGGTACGAGCAGTACTTC. Amino acid sequence: CSVGEPLAGYEQYF.

This clonotype appeared many times. The chain employs TRBV4-1 and TRBJ1-2; the match to TRBD1 covers 8 bases. With 2 bases clipped from V and 4 bases from J, the junction kept 6 bases outside the gene matches. Germline V gene sequence: CDR1 MGHRA, CDR2 YSYEKL. The length of the CDR3 is 15 residues. The CDR3 loop reads CASSQMSGTGYGYTF. The CDR3 DNA reads as TGCGCCAGCAGCCAAATGTCCGGGACAGGCTATGGCTACACCTTC.

The chain couples TRBV6-5 to TRBJ2-5, with unresolved D. This CDR3 contains 14 residues. Deletions cut 6 bases from V and 5 bases from J, with 16 bases between. Germline V gives CDR1 MNHEY, CDR2 SVGAGI. Here the CDR3 reads CASSPGPYGETQYF. CDR3 DNA: TGTGCCAGCAGCCCAGGACCCTATGGGGAGACCCAGTACTTC.

This clonotype has ten or more counts. The chain has TRBV6-1 and TRBJ2-7, with TRBD2 matching over 10 bases. The trim removed 5 bases at V and 7 bases at J, leaving 8 bases unmatched. The length of the CDR3 is 14 residues. Germline CDR1 MNHNS, CDR2 SASEGT. The CDR3, as DNA: TGTGCCAGCAGTCCGGGACTAGCGCCGAGAGAGCAGTACTTC. It specifies CASSPGLAPREQYF.

Note on this clonotype: A single base separates this from a much larger clone, so it may be a read error. This chain uses TRBV12-3 or TRBV12-4 with TRBJ2-1; 9 nucleotides line up with TRBD2. The CDR3 totals 17 residues. CDR3: CVSSLVPSGRTYNEQFF. The CDR3 DNA sequence: TGTGTCAGCAGTTTAGTCCCGAGCGGGAGGACCTACAATGAGCAGTTCTTC.

Comments on this clonotype: A read error may account for a junction end that differs from germline. V and J are TRBV11-2 and TRBJ1-1; 7 nucleotides agree with TRBD1. This CDR3 is built from 13 residues. Germline-derived CDR1 and CDR2 are SGHAT and FQNNGV. The CDR3 nucleotides read TGTGCCAGCAGGAGGGGACAGAACACTGAAGCTTTATTT. It specifies CASRRGQNTEALF.

With respect to this clonotype: This may stem from a read error, because a much larger clone lies one nucleotide away. V gene TRBV6-1 combines with J gene TRBJ1-2; D is perhaps TRBD1 (6 bases). CDR3 size: 15 residues. CDR1 is MNHNS, CDR2 SASEGT, per germline. This chain's CDR3 is CASRGGGSQNYGCTF. The CDR3 coding sequence is TGTGCCAGCAGGGGGGGCGGGAGCCAAAACTATGGCTGCACCTTC.

V gene TRBV12-3 or TRBV12-4 combines with J gene TRBJ1-2, with D uncertain. V lost 6 bases and J 4 bases, leaving 15 bases between the germline ends. The CDR3 consists of 14 residues. The CDR3 region is CASSAGFLGYGYTF. The CDR3 DNA sequence: TGTGCCAGCAGCGCGGGCTTCCTTGGCTATGGCTACACCTTC.

As concerns this clonotype: One base away lies a much larger clone, so this may be a sequencing read error. No conserved phenylalanine or tryptophan ends this CDR3, so it is likely a read error. The J gene is TRBJ2-2, the V gene TRBV6-5, with 11 positions matching TRBD2. The CDR3 length is 15 residues. V trimming: 7 bases; J trimming: 7 bases; junction bases outside the gene matches: 8. Germline V gives CDR1 MNHEY, CDR2 SVGAGI. CDR3 DNA sequence: TGTGCCAGCACGAGACTAGCGGGACAAAGCGGGGAGCTGTTTTTA. Its protein product is CASTRLAGQSGELFL.